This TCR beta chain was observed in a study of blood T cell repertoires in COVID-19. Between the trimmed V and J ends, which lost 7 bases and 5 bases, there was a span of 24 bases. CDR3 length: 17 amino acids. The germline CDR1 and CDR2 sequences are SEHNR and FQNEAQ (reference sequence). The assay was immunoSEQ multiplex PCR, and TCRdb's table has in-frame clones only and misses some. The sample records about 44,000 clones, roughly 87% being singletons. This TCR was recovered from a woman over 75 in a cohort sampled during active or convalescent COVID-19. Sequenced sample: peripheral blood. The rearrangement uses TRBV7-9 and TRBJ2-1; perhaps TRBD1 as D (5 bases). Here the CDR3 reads CASTRGVSRTRDNEQFF. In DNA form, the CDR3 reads TGTGCCAGCACCCGTGGGGTGTCCCGAACCAGGGACAATGAGCAGTTCTTC. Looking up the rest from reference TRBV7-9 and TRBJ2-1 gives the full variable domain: DTGVSQNPRHKITKRGQNVTFRCDPISEHNRLYWYRQTLGQGPEFLTYFQNEAQLEKSRLLSDRFSAERPKGSFSTLEIQRTEQGDSAMYLCASTRGVSRTRDNEQFFGPGTRLTVL.